The subject of this entry is one T cell receptor (beta chain). Its antigen is currently unknown. No patient escaped relapse after autologous stem cell transplantation, and brentuximab vedotin exposure varied. TCRdb keeps only in-frame clones here, not all; method: immunoSEQ multiplex PCR. The sample has about 94,000 clones; approximately 92% are singletons. These data come from a study of PD-1 blockade in classical Hodgkin lymphoma. Notes on the study in general: Excluded were patients who started nivolumab under 1 year after ASCT, a group that had lower diversity. Healthy donors reportedly exceeded newly diagnosed patients in baseline TCR diversity. Baseline diversity in complete responders resembled that of newly diagnosed patients.

The CDR3 runs 16 residues. V was pared by 5 bases and J by 4 bases, with 10 bases of the junction left unmatched. Germline loops: CDR1 MDHEN, CDR2 SYDVKM. The source is a human donor with classical Hodgkin lymphoma. The chain recombines TRBV28 with TRBJ2-3; 9 bases map to TRBD2. Sequencing used peripheral blood mononuclear cells (PBMCs), obtained before the second cycle of nivolumab. This CDR3 reads CASSTRLAGWADTQYF. In DNA, the CDR3 is TGTGCCAGCAGTACGCGGCTAGCGGGATGGGCAGATACGCAGTATTTT.